The TCR beta chain under discussion was sequenced for a study of blood T cell repertoires in COVID-19. Overall study context: COVID-19 samples, acute and convalescent, were from the United States, Italy and Spain. T cells, B-cell-depleted T cells, or PBMCs supplied cDNA or gDNA.

In the authors' workflow: Scientists estimated how many nucleated cells there were by amplifying reference gene primers. Sequencing was performed with immunoSEQ multiplex PCR; in TCRdb, only in-frame clones are kept and a portion is missing. D and trimming come from the DNA, and the V and J calls and clone size come from that table. There are some 120,000 clones in the sample; roughly three quarters occur only once, and 35% to 40% lies in the top ten. CDR1 is GTSNPN and CDR2 is SVGIG in the germline V gene (reference sequence). V was cut by 2 bases and J by 4 bases, with 12 bases left in between. This CDR3 is 14 amino acids long.

V gene TRBV30 combines with J gene TRBJ2-1; TRBD2 is a possible D gene (6 bases). Sequencing was carried out using peripheral blood. The clonotype comes from a man aged 35 to 55 with active or convalescent COVID-19. CDR3 sequence: CAWSKAGLYNEQFF. CDR3 nucleotide sequence: TGTGCCTGGAGTAAAGCGGGCTTATACAATGAGCAGTTCTTC.